One and the same sample provided the 6 T cell receptor beta chains below, sequenced in a study of shared clonotypes between healthy human individuals. Produced via immunoSEQ multiplex PCR; TCRdb's table is partial and in-frame only. The table records about 980,000 clones, about 80% of them present only once. Sequencing used memory CD4+ T cells sorted from blood. Subset reported: CD45RA-negative fraction. The receptors here all came from a man younger than 30 in good health.

V and J are TRBV7-9 and TRBJ2-7, with D tentatively TRBD1 (6 bases). This CDR3 spans 13 amino acids. V lost 5 bases and J lost 6, with 14 bases in between. The germline V gene encodes CDR1 SEHNR and CDR2 FQNEAQ (reference sequence). CDR3 nucleotide sequence: TGTGCCAGCAGCCCCGGAACAGGGTTCGAGCAGTACTTC. It yields the protein CASSPGTGFEQYF.

This clone appeared once. The gene calls are TRBV5-1 and TRBJ1-3; D gene uncertain. Germline V gene data show CDR1 as SGHRS and CDR2 as YFSETQ. Trimming stripped 2 bases from V and 0 bases from J, with 9 bases between. The CDR3 totals 15 residues. The CDR3 DNA is TGCGCCAGCAGCTTTTCTATGTCCTCTGGAAACACCATATATTTT. Its translation: CASSFSMSSGNTIYF.

This chain links TRBV6-5 with TRBJ1-2; TRBD1 aligns across 7 bases. This CDR3 is built from 14 residues. CDR1 and CDR2 from the germline V gene are MNHEY and SVGAGI. V was pared by 6 bases and J by 8 bases, with 12 bases of the junction left unmatched. The CDR3 sequence is CASSPPGTARGYTF. In DNA, the CDR3 is TGTGCCAGCAGCCCCCCCGGGACAGCCAGGGGCTACACCTTC.

This chain uses TRBV9 with TRBJ2-2; D may match TRBD1 or TRBD2 (5 bases each). This CDR3 has 15 amino acids. CDR1 is SGDLS, CDR2 YYNGEE, per germline. Trimming took off 4 bases at V and 0 bases at J, with 10 bases between the two ends. The CDR3 DNA sequence: TGTGCCAGCAGCTGGGGACGAACGAACACCGGGGAGCTGTTTTTT. Translated: CASSWGRTNTGELFF.

This chain uses TRBV7-3 with TRBJ2-3; 9 bases are a match to TRBD1. The V segment lost 5 bases and the J segment 4 bases; nucleotides outside the gene matches: 10. Per germline, CDR1 SGHTA and CDR2 FQGTGA. CDR3 length: 16 residues. The CDR3 region is CASSLGTGYPPDTQYF. In nucleotides, the CDR3 is TGTGCCAGCAGCCTGGGGACAGGGTACCCCCCAGATACGCAGTATTTT.

The rearrangement links TRBV5-1 to TRBJ2-5; TRBD1 agrees at 7 bases. Losses at the gene ends were 1 base for V and 3 bases for J; bases not matched to a gene: 9. CDR3 length: 16 residues. Germline-derived CDR1 and CDR2 are SGHRS and YFSETQ. CDR3 nucleotides: TGCGCCAGCAGCTTGACGGGGACAGCCCGAGAAGAGACCCAGTACTTC. Translated, it gives CASSLTGTAREETQYF.